This TCR beta chain was captured by sequencing in a study of blood T cell repertoires in COVID-19. For the study at large: The samples span acute and convalescent COVID-19 from the United States, Italy and Spain. The cDNA or gDNA used as material had been derived from T cells, B-cell-depleted T cells, or PBMCs.

Seattle cases were enrolled at active infection and followed longitudinally. Study processing details: The authors estimated nucleated cell counts from reference gene primer amplification. Sequencing was performed with immunoSEQ multiplex PCR; in TCRdb, only in-frame clones are kept and a portion is missing. V, J and clone size were drawn from that table, and D and trimming were deduced from the DNA. The repertoire has approximately 290,000 clones, around 81% of them found once; the top ten carry roughly 14%. Looked up from germline, CDR1 is SNHLY and CDR2 is FYNNEI. There are 18 residues in the CDR3. V dropped 2 bases and J dropped 4; count of bases not matched to a gene: 11.

The chain links TRBV2 to TRBJ1-2, with 12 bases aligning to TRBD1. This clonotype was obtained from a person between 65 and 80 years old with COVID-19, enrolled during active disease. The sequenced sample was peripheral blood. CDR3 loop: CASSESSGQGAVSYGYTF. The DNA of the CDR3 is TGTGCCAGCAGTGAATCTTCGGGACAGGGGGCAGTGAGCTATGGCTACACCTTC.